The clone carrying this TCR beta chain was observed a handful of times. Regarding time point: patch test 1, 2 weeks after DPC sensitization. Treatment denoted: therapeutic diphenylcyclopropenone sensitization with weekly scalp DPC. One entry per CDR3 protein results from TCRdb running MiXCR on the RACE reads. This table has 150,000 to 200,000 distinct CDR3 sequences, approximately 20% appearing once. The data are from a study of human T cells and chemical hapten exposure. Germline CDR1 reads ENHRY; CDR2 reads SYGVKD. There are 16 residues in the CDR3. V gave up 3 bases and J gave up 7 bases; unmatched junction bases: 10.

This sequence originates from a woman between 50 and 59 years old with alopecia areata. Some clones in this sample may be carry-over from other donors' samples. Sample: whole blood, taken in connection with sensitization to the hapten diphenylcyclopropenone (DPC). V is TRBV10-3 and J is TRBJ2-7; 12 nucleotides align to TRBD2. Here the CDR3 DNA reads TGTGCCATCAGTGAATCTCCTGAAGGACTAGCGGGAGAGCAGTACTTC. It translates to CAISESPEGLAGEQYF.